This TCR beta chain was identified in a study of blood T cell repertoires in COVID-19. Study in general: COVID-19 samples from acute and convalescent phases originated in the United States, Italy and Spain. PBMCs, B-cell-depleted T cells, or T cells provided the cDNA or gDNA that made up the material.

The authors' processing: Estimation of nucleated cell counts relied on the amplification of reference gene primers. The repertoire was sequenced with immunoSEQ multiplex PCR; TCRdb's copy has only in-frame clones and lacks some. The V and J calls and clone size were taken over from that table, and D and trimming were inferred from the DNA. Of 200,000 to 250,000 clones detected, about 91% appear once; the ten largest clones hold roughly 14%. The germline V gene encodes CDR1 MRHNA and CDR2 SNTAGT. CDR3 length: 15 residues. Trimming took off 4 bases at V and 3 bases at J, with 16 bases between the two ends. Cohorts were based on clinical histories the participants reported.

This sequence was found in a woman between 50 and 59 years old with acute COVID-19. The genes are TRBV6-4 and TRBJ2-7; maybe TRBD2 (6 bases). The sample taken for sequencing was PBMCs or T cells enriched from blood (not recorded which). For the CDR3, the DNA is TGTGCCAGCAGTGTACGGGACTCCGGACTCTACGAGCAGTACTTC. The encoded protein is CASSVRDSGLYEQYF.